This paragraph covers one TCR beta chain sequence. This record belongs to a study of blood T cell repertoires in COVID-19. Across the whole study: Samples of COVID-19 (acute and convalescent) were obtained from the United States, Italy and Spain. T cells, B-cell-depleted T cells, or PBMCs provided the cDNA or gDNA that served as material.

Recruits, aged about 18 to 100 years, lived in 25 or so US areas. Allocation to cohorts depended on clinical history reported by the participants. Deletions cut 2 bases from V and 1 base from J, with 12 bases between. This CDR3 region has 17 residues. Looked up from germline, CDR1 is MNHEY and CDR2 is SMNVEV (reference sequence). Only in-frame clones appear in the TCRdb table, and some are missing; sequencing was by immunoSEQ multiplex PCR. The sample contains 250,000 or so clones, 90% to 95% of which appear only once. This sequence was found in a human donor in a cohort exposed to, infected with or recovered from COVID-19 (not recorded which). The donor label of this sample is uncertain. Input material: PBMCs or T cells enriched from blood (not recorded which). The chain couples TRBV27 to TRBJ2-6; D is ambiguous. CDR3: CASSLNLGASGANVLTF. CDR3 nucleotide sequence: TGTGCCAGCAGTTTAAACCTCGGAGCGTCTGGGGCCAACGTCCTGACTTTC.